The subject of this entry is one TCR beta chain. The antigen remains unidentified. This entry belongs to a study of shared clonotypes between healthy human individuals. Study-wide findings and caveats: About 5% was the fraction of naive CD4 clonotypes found shared across several donors.

V dropped 11 bases and J dropped 0; count of bases not matched to a gene: 11. The CDR3 loop spans 17 amino acids. Germline values: CDR1 ENHRY, CDR2 SYGVKD. The test was conducted at deep level. Here immunoSEQ multiplex PCR was the method, and the copy in TCRdb shows in-frame clones only, minus some. The sample includes roughly 530,000 clones, 90% to 96% of them seen just once. This sequence joins TRBV10-3 and TRBJ2-6, with 9 bases identical to TRBD1. The sequence was collected from a woman aged 25-40 years in good health. The specimen was naive CD4+ T cells sorted from blood. Documented subset: CD45RA+ positively selected. The CDR3 sequence is CAAALGQGNSGANVLTF. In DNA, the CDR3 is TGTGCCGCAGCCTTGGGACAGGGAAACTCTGGGGCCAACGTCCTGACTTTC.